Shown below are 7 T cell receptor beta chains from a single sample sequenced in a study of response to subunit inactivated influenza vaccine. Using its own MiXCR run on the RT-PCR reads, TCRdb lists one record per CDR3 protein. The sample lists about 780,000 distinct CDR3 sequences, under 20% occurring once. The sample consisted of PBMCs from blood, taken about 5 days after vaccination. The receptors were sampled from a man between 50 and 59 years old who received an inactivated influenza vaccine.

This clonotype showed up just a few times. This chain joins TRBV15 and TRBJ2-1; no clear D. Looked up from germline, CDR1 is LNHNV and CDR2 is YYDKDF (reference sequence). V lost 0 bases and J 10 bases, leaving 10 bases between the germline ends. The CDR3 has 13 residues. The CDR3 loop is CATSRDPTAEQFF. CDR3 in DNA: TGTGCCACCAGCAGAGATCCGACGGCGGAGCAGTTCTTC.

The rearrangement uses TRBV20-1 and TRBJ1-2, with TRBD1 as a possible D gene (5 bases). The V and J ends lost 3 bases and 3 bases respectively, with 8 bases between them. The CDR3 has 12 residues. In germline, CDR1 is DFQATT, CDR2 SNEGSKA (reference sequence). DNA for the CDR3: TGCAGTGCTAGTAGCAGGGACTATGGCTACACCTTC. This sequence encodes CSASSRDYGYTF.

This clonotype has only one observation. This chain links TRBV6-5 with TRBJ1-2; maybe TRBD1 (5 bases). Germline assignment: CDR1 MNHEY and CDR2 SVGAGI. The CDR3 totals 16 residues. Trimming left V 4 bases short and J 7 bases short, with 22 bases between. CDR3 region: CASSLRAGNRESGYTF. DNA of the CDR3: TGTGCCAGCAGTTTAAGGGCAGGGAATAGAGAGAGTGGCTACACCTTC.

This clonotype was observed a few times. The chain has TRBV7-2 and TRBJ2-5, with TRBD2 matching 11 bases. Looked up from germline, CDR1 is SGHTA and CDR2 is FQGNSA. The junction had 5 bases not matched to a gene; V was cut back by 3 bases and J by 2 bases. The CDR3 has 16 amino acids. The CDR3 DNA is TGTGCCAGCAGCTTGTGGACTAGCGGGCGGCAAGAGACCCAGTACTTC. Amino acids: CASSLWTSGRQETQYF.

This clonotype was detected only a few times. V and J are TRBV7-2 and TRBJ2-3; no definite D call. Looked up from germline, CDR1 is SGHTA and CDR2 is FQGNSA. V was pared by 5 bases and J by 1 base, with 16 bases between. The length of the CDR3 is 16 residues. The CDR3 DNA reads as TGTGCCAGCAGCCCCCCGTGGGGTTCAGGCACAGATACGCAGTATTTT. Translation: CASSPPWGSGTDTQYF.

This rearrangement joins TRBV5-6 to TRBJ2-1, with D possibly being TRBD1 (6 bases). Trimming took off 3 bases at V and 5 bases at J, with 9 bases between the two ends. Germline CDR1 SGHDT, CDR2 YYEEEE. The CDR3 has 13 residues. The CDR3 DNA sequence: TGTGCCAGCAGCTATAACAGGGACAATGAGCAGTTCTTC. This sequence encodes CASSYNRDNEQFF.

The CDR3 nucleotides are TGCGCCAGCAGCCAAACCGGACGGGACACTGAAGCTTTCTTT. This encodes CASSQTGRDTEAFF. The V and J genes are TRBV4-1 and TRBJ1-1; D remains unclear. Trimming removed 2 bases at V and 3 bases at J, with 10 bases between. Germline V gene sequence: CDR1 MGHRA, CDR2 YSYEKL. The CDR3 extends over 14 amino acids.